Listed here are 30 T cell receptor beta chains from one sample, sequenced in a study of blood T cells in healthy people across ages. Alongside a J-beta primer mix, a sample-barcoded 5' primer served in a second PCR lasting 7 to 11 cycles. TCRdb used MiXCR to reprocess the 5' RACE reads, holding one entry per CDR3 protein. Among about 1,800,000 distinct CDR3 sequences listed, roughly 27% were seen once. The sequencing input was blood. These receptors were collected from a woman under 40 in good health.

This clonotype was seen a handful of times. V usage is TRBV24-1 and J usage is TRBJ2-4; 7 bases are a match to TRBD2. The CDR3 is 16 amino acids. Trimming at V came to 5 bases and at J to 4 bases, leaving 10 bases not matched to a gene. Germline V lookup: CDR1 KGHDR, CDR2 SFDVKD. The CDR3 spells CATSVGGGVGKNIQYF. The CDR3 region has the DNA TGTGCCACCAGTGTCGGTGGGGGGGTGGGTAAAAACATTCAGTACTTC.

There are a few counts of this clonotype. J is TRBJ2-3 and V is TRBV15; no definite D call. The germline V and J ends were trimmed by 0 bases and 4 bases, with 8 bases remaining between them. Germline V gene sequence: CDR1 LNHNV, CDR2 YYDKDF (reference sequence). This CDR3 has 14 amino acids. The DNA for the CDR3 is TGTGCCACCAGCAGAGATTCGCCCCCAGATACGCAGTATTTT. This codes for CATSRDSPPDTQYF.

The chain combines TRBV29-1 with TRBJ2-7; TRBD1 aligns across 7 bases. V shed 3 bases, J shed 6 bases, and the junction held 14 bases outside the gene matches. The CDR3 extends over 15 amino acids. In germline, CDR1 is SQVTM, CDR2 ANQGSEA. The CDR3 loop is CSVDQGGGGSLEQYF. CDR3 sequence (DNA): TGCAGCGTTGATCAAGGGGGCGGTGGATCCCTCGAGCAGTACTTC.

This sequence joins TRBV6-6 and TRBJ1-2, with D possibly being TRBD1 (6 bases). Germline V gives CDR1 MNHNY, CDR2 SVGAGI (reference sequence). With 0 bases removed from V and 4 bases from J, the gap between germline ends came to 15 bases. The length of the CDR3 is 16 residues. DNA of the CDR3: TGTGCCAGCAGTTACTCGATGGGGGCGGGAGGCTATGGCTACACCTTC. Its translation is CASSYSMGAGGYGYTF.

The chain has TRBV28 and TRBJ1-3; D remains unclear. CDR1 and CDR2 (germline): MDHEN, SYDVKM. The CDR3 is 16 amino acids. V gave up 4 bases and J gave up 7 bases, with 20 bases separating them. The CDR3 reads CASSSPSTAKGNTIYF. In nucleotides, the CDR3 is TGTGCCAGCAGTTCCCCTTCAACAGCTAAGGGTAACACCATATATTTT.

The chain carries TRBV18 and TRBJ1-1, with a possible D match to TRBD1 (5 bases). CDR1 and CDR2 (germline): KGHSH, LQKENI. This CDR3 spans 12 amino acids. V was cut by 6 bases and J by 10 bases, with 15 bases left in between. The CDR3 bases are TGTGCCAGCTCTCCCGGGGGAACCGGAGCTTTCTTT. This codes for CASSPGGTGAFF.

This clonotype was counted a few times. The J gene is TRBJ2-7, the V gene TRBV9, with D maybe TRBD1 (6 bases). Between the trimmed V and J ends, which lost 0 bases and 7 bases, there was a span of 14 bases. In germline, CDR1 is SGDLS, CDR2 YYNGEE. This CDR3 spans 14 amino acids. Here the CDR3 DNA reads TGTGCCAGCAGCGTAGGTGGGGGCACGGGTGAGCAGTACTTC. Residues: CASSVGGGTGEQYF.

The chain combines TRBV6-1 with TRBJ2-7; 8 bases line up with TRBD2. Germline V gives CDR1 MNHNS, CDR2 SASEGT. CDR3 length: 15 amino acids. V was pared by 8 bases and J by 7 bases, with 16 bases of the junction left unmatched. The CDR3 is CASGGIAGSYNEQYF. The CDR3 DNA follows: TGTGCCAGCGGGGGGATAGCGGGATCCTACAATGAGCAGTACTTC.

This clonotype appeared a few times. The chain employs TRBV7-9 and TRBJ2-5, with 7 nucleotides matching TRBD1. Trimming took 5 bases from V and 11 from J; bases not matched to a gene: 14. Germline CDR1 SEHNR, CDR2 FQNEAQ (reference sequence). This CDR3 has 14 amino acids. The CDR3, as DNA: TGTGCCAGCAGCCACCGGGACAGAGGGAACAAGCAGTACTTC. Translated, it gives CASSHRDRGNKQYF.

The sample holds many counts of this clonotype. This sequence joins TRBV12-3 or TRBV12-4 and TRBJ2-3; no firm D call. Trimming cost V 4 bases and J 5 bases, with 4 bases left between them. The CDR3 runs to 11 residues. The chain's CDR3 is CASSSEDTQYF. DNA of the CDR3: TGTGCCAGCAGTTCAGAAGATACGCAGTATTTT.

This clonotype was picked up a small number of times. The rearrangement links TRBV10-3 to TRBJ2-1; 8 bases line up with TRBD2. V trimming: 10 bases; J trimming: 2 bases; junction bases outside the gene matches: 10. This CDR3 is built from 15 residues. Germline V gene data show CDR1 as ENHRY and CDR2 as SYGVKD. The CDR3 is CATNLSGGAYNEQFF. CDR3 nucleotide sequence: TGTGCCACCAACCTCAGCGGGGGAGCCTACAATGAGCAGTTCTTC.

The rearrangement uses TRBV12-3 or TRBV12-4 and TRBJ1-2, with unresolved D. The CDR3 is 14 amino acids. V was cut by 6 bases and J by 3 bases, with 14 bases left in between. The DNA for the CDR3 is TGTGCCAGCAGCTGCGATTCAACCTACTATGGCTACACCTTC. Amino acid sequence: CASSCDSTYYGYTF.

This clonotype was seen more than once but under ten times. V and J are TRBV6-4 and TRBJ1-4, with D unclear. Trimming pared 6 bases from V and 2 bases from J, leaving 13 bases between. The CDR3 has 15 residues. Germline CDR1 MRHNA, CDR2 SNTAGT. The CDR3 sequence is CASSPNPGTNEKLFF. CDR3 bases: TGTGCCAGCAGCCCCAATCCGGGGACTAATGAAAAACTGTTTTTT.

About this clonotype: This may come from a read error, since a much larger clone is one base off. V gene TRBV15 combines with J gene TRBJ2-7, with D possibly being TRBD2 (6 bases). Trimming took off 5 bases at V and 3 bases at J, with 14 bases between the two ends. The CDR3 is 14 amino acids. Germline V gene data show CDR1 as LNHNV and CDR2 as YYDKDF (reference sequence). The CDR3 sequence: CATSYDGRDYEQYF. The CDR3 DNA sequence: TGTGCCACCAGCTACGACGGGAGAGACTACGAGCAGTACTTC.

The table lists this clonotype with a few counts. The chain joins TRBV29-1 to TRBJ2-4; possibly TRBD1 for D (5 bases). The CDR3 covers 15 residues. CDR1 SQVTM and CDR2 ANQGSEA come from the germline V gene. V shed 7 bases and J shed 1 base, with 17 bases lying between them. The CDR3: CSAGVPKGAKNIQYF. The CDR3 DNA sequence: TGCAGCGCTGGGGTCCCAAAGGGGGCCAAAAACATTCAGTACTTC.

This clonotype was counted only a few times. This chain links TRBV18 with TRBJ1-3; possibly TRBD1 for D (5 bases). V was clipped by 2 bases and J by 2 bases, with 10 bases between them. Germline assignment: CDR1 KGHSH and CDR2 LQKENI. This CDR3 comprises 15 residues. As DNA, the CDR3 is TGTGCCAGCTCACCAGGACAACCCCCTGGAAACACCATATATTTT. Protein product: CASSPGQPPGNTIYF.

The J gene is TRBJ2-7, the V gene TRBV6-2 or TRBV6-3; D might be TRBD2 (6 bases). Germline CDR1 reads MNHEY; CDR2 reads SVGEGT. The V end was cut by 2 bases, the J end by 7 bases, with 15 bases between. The CDR3 extends over 14 amino acids. CDR3 protein: CASSYLREAREQYF. The CDR3 nucleotides read TGTGCCAGCAGTTACCTCAGGGAGGCCAGGGAGCAGTACTTC.

This chain uses TRBV3-1 with TRBJ2-5, with D maybe TRBD1 (5 bases). The length of the CDR3 is 14 residues. CDR1 and CDR2 (germline): LGHDT, YNNKEL (reference sequence). V was clipped by 3 bases and J by 5 bases, with 13 bases between them. The CDR3 here is CASSHQGAEETQYF. CDR3 coding DNA: TGTGCCAGCAGCCATCAGGGCGCCGAGGAGACCCAGTACTTC.

This clonotype has a handful of counts. This rearrangement joins TRBV19 to TRBJ2-3; possible D gene TRBD2, 6 bases. Trimming stripped 7 bases from V and 2 bases from J, with 13 bases between. The CDR3 loop spans 14 amino acids. The V gene's germline CDR1 is LNHDA and CDR2 SQIVND (reference sequence). The CDR3 region has the DNA TGTGCCAGTACCGCGGGATACCTCACAGATACGCAGTATTTT. The encoded protein is CASTAGYLTDTQYF.

This clonotype was seen a few times. The rearrangement links TRBV7-2 to TRBJ2-1, with 13 positions matching TRBD2. Losses at the gene ends were 3 bases for V and 7 bases for J; bases not matched to a gene: 6. The germline V gene encodes CDR1 SGHTA and CDR2 FQGNSA. The CDR3 extends over 16 amino acids. The CDR3 DNA is TGTGCCAGCAGCTTCTCCGGACTAGCGGGAGATAATGAGCAGTTCTTC. The encoded protein is CASSFSGLAGDNEQFF.

The sample holds many counts of this clonotype. The chain couples TRBV5-1 to TRBJ1-2, with D perhaps TRBD1 (6 bases). Germline lookup yields CDR1 SGHRS and CDR2 YFSETQ. The CDR3 covers 14 residues. Deletions cut 6 bases from V and 2 bases from J, with 14 bases between. The CDR3 loop is CASKRAGENYGYTF. The CDR3 bases are TGCGCCAGCAAACGGGCAGGGGAGAACTATGGCTACACCTTC. Complete variable domain (other parts from reference TRBV5-1 and TRBJ1-2): KAGVTQTPRYLIKTRGQQVTLSCSPISGHRSVSWYQQTPGQGLQFLFEYFSETQRNKGNFPGRFSGRQFSNSRSEMNVSTLELGDSALYLCASKRAGENYGYTFGSGTRLTVV.

This clonotype was observed at least ten times. This CDR3 reads CASSGQVNSPLHF. CDR3 coding DNA: TGTGCCAGCAGCGGACAGGTTAATTCACCCCTCCACTTT. This chain connects TRBV7-9 to TRBJ1-6; 7 nucleotides line up with TRBD1. Per germline, CDR1 SEHNR and CDR2 FQNEAQ (reference sequence). With 5 bases clipped from V and 6 bases from J, the junction kept 1 base outside the gene matches. The CDR3 extends over 13 amino acids.

This clonotype appeared many times. The chain carries TRBV12-3 or TRBV12-4 and TRBJ2-7; 11 bases match TRBD2. The CDR3 runs to 14 residues. J gave up 3 bases and V 6 bases, and 4 bases lay outside the gene matches. This chain's CDR3 is CASRLGTSGYEQYF. As DNA, the CDR3 is TGTGCCAGCAGGCTCGGGACTAGCGGCTACGAGCAGTACTTC.

This clonotype was detected only a few times. The chain employs TRBV4-1 and TRBJ1-6; tentatively, D is TRBD1 (5 bases). Germline CDR1 MGHRA, CDR2 YSYEKL. Trimming took off 5 bases at V and 0 bases at J, with 17 bases between the two ends. This CDR3 is built from 18 residues. The CDR3 DNA sequence: TGCGCCAGCAGCACCTCGCCCCAACAGGACTCCTATAATTCACCCCTCCACTTT. Its translation: CASSTSPQQDSYNSPLHF.

This clonotype was seen ten or more times. The chain is built from TRBV2 and TRBJ2-5, with D possibly matching TRBD2 (6 bases). V was shortened by 7 bases and J by 4 bases, with 16 bases between the two germline ends. Germline assignment: CDR1 SNHLY and CDR2 FYNNEI. CDR3 size: 14 residues. The CDR3 here is CASTRSGWGETQYF. As DNA, the CDR3 is TGTGCCAGCACGCGTAGCGGCTGGGGAGAGACCCAGTACTTC.

In this sample, this clonotype turned up many times. The chain joins TRBV7-9 to TRBJ2-1; unclear D gene. The V gene's germline CDR1 is SEHNR and CDR2 FQNEAQ (reference sequence). The V and J ends lost 5 bases and 2 bases respectively, with 13 bases between them. CDR3 size: 15 residues. CDR3: CASSQRVSTYNEQFF. As DNA, the CDR3 is TGTGCCAGCAGCCAAAGAGTCAGCACCTACAATGAGCAGTTCTTC.

This clonotype was seen at least ten times. V gene TRBV12-3 or TRBV12-4 combines with J gene TRBJ1-5, with a possible D match to TRBD1 (6 bases). The CDR3 has 13 amino acids. The V end lost 5 bases, the J end lost 4 bases, and 9 bases lay between the germline ends. CDR3 bases: TGTGCCAGCAGTGCGGACAGTAATCAGCCCCAGCATTTT. Amino acid sequence: CASSADSNQPQHF.

This clonotype was seen many times. The DNA of the CDR3 is TGCAGCGCCACCTACACTACCTACGAGCAGTACTTC. Translated, it gives CSATYTTYEQYF. This chain connects TRBV29-1 to TRBJ2-7; D gene unclear. Trimming stripped 7 bases from V and 2 bases from J, with 12 bases between. There are 12 residues in the CDR3. Germline V gene data show CDR1 as SQVTM and CDR2 as ANQGSEA.

This clonotype was seen ten or more times. The rearrangement links TRBV20-1 to TRBJ2-3; D gene unclear. CDR1 DFQATT and CDR2 SNEGSKA come from the germline V gene (reference sequence). V lost 6 bases, J lost 6 bases, and 7 bases lay in between. There are 10 residues in the CDR3. The CDR3 region is CSAEADTQYF. Written as DNA, the CDR3 is TGCAGTGCAGAGGCCGATACGCAGTATTTT.

The chain's CDR3 is CASSFGQGVEAFF. As DNA, the CDR3 is TGCGCCAGCAGCTTTGGACAGGGAGTTGAAGCTTTCTTT. The V and J genes are TRBV5-1 and TRBJ1-1; 8 bases line up with TRBD1. CDR3 length: 13 amino acids. Germline loops: CDR1 SGHRS, CDR2 YFSETQ. V lost 2 bases and J lost 7; bases outside the gene matches: 4.